This passage covers 8 T cell receptor beta chains from one sample sequenced in a study of blood T cell repertoires in COVID-19. The method was immunoSEQ multiplex PCR; TCRdb's version includes in-frame clones alone and lacks a portion of them. The sample consists of about 110,000 clones, 70% to 90% of them appearing once. Material for sequencing was peripheral blood. These receptors came from a woman aged 45-59 years with acute or convalescent COVID-19.

V gene TRBV12-3 or TRBV12-4 combines with J gene TRBJ1-6; D gene ambiguous. The ends were cut back, 8 bases at V and 7 bases at J, with 9 bases in the middle. The CDR3 runs to 12 residues. In DNA form, the CDR3 reads TGTGCCAGCGGGCGGGTAAATTCACCCCTCCACTTT. Its protein is CASGRVNSPLHF.

The rearrangement links TRBV14 to TRBJ1-1; 9 nucleotides agree with TRBD1. The CDR3 loop spans 19 amino acids. V lost 4 bases, J lost 5 bases, and 20 bases stayed unmatched. The V gene's germline CDR1 is SGHDN and CDR2 FVKESK. In DNA, the CDR3 is TGTGCCAGCAGCCGAGTCAACTTTGGACAGGGGCCGAGGCAGACTGAAGCTTTCTTT. This translates into CASSRVNFGQGPRQTEAFF.

The chain is built from TRBV10-2 and TRBJ1-1; D is uncertain. The CDR3 runs 12 residues. The germline V gene has CDR1 WSHSY and CDR2 SAAADI. The CDR3 is CASRAPGTEAFF. The CDR3 DNA follows: TGCGCAAGCCGGGCACCGGGGACTGAAGCTTTCTTT.

The chain carries TRBV4-1 and TRBJ2-5, with a tentative D call TRBD2 (7 bases). Germline V lookup: CDR1 MGHRA, CDR2 YSYEKL. The CDR3 loop spans 15 amino acids. Trimming removed 4 bases from V and 1 base from J, with 13 bases in between. CDR3 sequence: CASSPMGGGQETQYF. CDR3 coding DNA: TGCGCCAGCAGCCCGATGGGAGGGGGCCAAGAGACCCAGTACTTC.

The chain combines TRBV7-9 with TRBJ2-7; 7 positions match TRBD1. Germline loops: CDR1 SEHNR, CDR2 FQNEAQ (reference sequence). After removal of 2 bases from V and 2 bases from J, the junction contained 3 bases not matched to a gene. This CDR3 is built from 14 residues. The CDR3 protein is CASSLRQGPYEQYF. CDR3 in DNA: TGTGCCAGCAGCTTAAGACAGGGCCCCTACGAGCAGTACTTC.

This chain connects TRBV6-5 to TRBJ1-1; TRBD1 might be the D (5 bases). Trimming removed 6 bases at V and 1 base at J, with 9 bases between. CDR3 length: 13 residues. The V gene's germline CDR1 is MNHEY and CDR2 SVGAGI. The CDR3 sequence: CASRLQENTEAFF. CDR3 DNA sequence: TGTGCCAGCAGGTTACAGGAGAACACTGAAGCTTTCTTT.

V gene TRBV2 combines with J gene TRBJ2-3, with D possibly TRBD2 on 5 matching bases. Germline CDR1 reads SNHLY; CDR2 reads FYNNEI. CDR3 length: 17 amino acids. V was trimmed by 4 bases and J by 0 bases, leaving 17 bases between them. For the CDR3, the DNA is TGTGCCAGCAGTGCCCGGCGTCGGGGTACTAGCACAGATACGCAGTATTTT. It specifies CASSARRRGTSTDTQYF.

The chain uses TRBV28 and TRBJ1-1; D is unresolved. Trimming left V 6 bases short and J 10 bases short, with 18 bases between. In germline, CDR1 is MDHEN, CDR2 SYDVKM. This CDR3 is 13 amino acids long. The CDR3 here is CASRRLFLPGAFF. CDR3 DNA sequence: TGTGCCAGCAGGCGTCTGTTCCTTCCTGGAGCTTTCTTT.